The T cell receptor beta chain under discussion was sequenced for a study of blood T cells in healthy people across ages. For the study at large: Template switching retrieved approximately one barcoded beta molecule for each two T cells. Points from the study as a whole: Per million T cells, TCR beta diversity dropped roughly linearly as age increased. It was the long-lived donors that had more naive CD4+ cells and higher diversity than aged donors.

A note on this clonotype: As yet, its antigen is unknown.

CDR1 is KGHDR and CDR2 is SFDVKD in the germline V gene. CDR3 size: 13 residues. V was shortened by 5 bases and J by 6 bases, with 10 bases between the two germline ends. Then a second PCR, running about 6 to 12 cycles, was carried out with a sample-barcoded 5' primer and a J-beta primer mix. TCRdb analysed the 5' RACE reads with MiXCR anew, one entry per CDR3 protein. The sample has under 800,000 distinct CDR3 sequences, 35% to 45% seen once. The source is an older woman in good health. What was sequenced was blood. The chain links TRBV24-1 to TRBJ1-5, with D unresolved. The CDR3 region is CATSAGSRQPQHF. The DNA for the CDR3 is TGTGCCACCAGTGCGGGTTCTCGTCAGCCCCAGCATTTT.